The 32 T cell receptor beta chains below were found in one sample sequenced in a study of blood T cell repertoires in COVID-19. Libraries were prepared by immunoSEQ multiplex PCR; TCRdb keeps only in-frame clonotypes and omits some of them. The table lists 150,000 to 200,000 clones, 70% to 90% of them singletons, with 7.5% to 10% in the top ten. The sequenced material came from peripheral blood. These receptors all come from a man in his forties or fifties with active or convalescent COVID-19.

The V gene is TRBV6-5, the J gene TRBJ2-7; possibly TRBD1 for D (7 bases). The germline V and J ends were trimmed by 0 bases and 2 bases, with 11 bases remaining between them. This CDR3 region has 15 residues. Germline V gene lookup returns CDR1 MNHEY and CDR2 SVGAGI. CDR3 in amino acids: CASSYSRRGAYEQYF. For the CDR3, the DNA is TGTGCCAGCAGTTACTCGCGCAGGGGGGCCTACGAGCAGTACTTC.

The gene calls are TRBV30 and TRBJ1-5; weak D call: TRBD1 (5 bases). The germline V gene has CDR1 GTSNPN and CDR2 SVGIG (reference sequence). This CDR3 has 14 amino acids. The germline V and J ends were trimmed by 0 bases and 6 bases, with 12 bases remaining between them. The CDR3 loop is CAWSVQVGSQPQHF. The DNA for the CDR3 is TGTGCCTGGAGTGTACAGGTTGGCAGTCAGCCCCAGCATTTT.

The rearrangement uses TRBV7-9 and TRBJ2-5, with a weak D call TRBD1 (6 bases). In germline, CDR1 is SEHNR, CDR2 FQNEAQ (reference sequence). The CDR3 length is 14 residues. V was pared by 5 bases and J by 2 bases, with 12 bases between. The CDR3, as DNA: TGTGCCAGCAGCCATACAGGGTTGCAAGAGACCCAGTACTTC. It codes for CASSHTGLQETQYF.

The V call is TRBV6-5, the J call TRBJ2-4; TRBD1 matches 7 bases. Germline CDR1 reads MNHEY; CDR2 reads SVGAGI. With 10 bases clipped from V and 0 bases from J, the junction kept 6 bases outside the gene matches. The CDR3 length is 14 residues. Here the CDR3 reads CATTGDLAKNIQYF. CDR3 coding DNA: TGTGCCACCACAGGGGATCTAGCCAAAAACATTCAGTACTTC.

This rearrangement joins TRBV6-6 to TRBJ1-3, with D hard to call. In germline, CDR1 is MNHNY, CDR2 SVGAGI (reference sequence). The length of the CDR3 is 14 residues. Trimming removed 2 bases at V and 0 bases at J, with 5 bases between. The CDR3 is CASSYGSSGNTIYF. The CDR3 DNA follows: TGTGCCAGCAGTTACGGCAGCTCTGGAAACACCATATATTTT.

The V call is TRBV12-3 or TRBV12-4, the J call TRBJ2-1; TRBD1 might be the D (5 bases). The CDR3 sequence is 13 residues long. Trimming took off 4 bases at V and 5 bases at J, with 9 bases between the two ends. DNA of the CDR3: TGTGCCAGCAGTTCAGGGATTAACAATGAGCAGTTCTTC. It codes for CASSSGINNEQFF.

The rearrangement uses TRBV4-1 and TRBJ2-3; possible D gene TRBD1, 8 bases. The CDR3 sequence is 16 residues long. Trimming cost V 3 bases and J 4 bases, with 17 bases left between them. CDR1 and CDR2 from the germline V gene are MGHRA and YSYEKL. CDR3 DNA: TGCGCCAGCAGCCAGGAAACAGGGGGGGATTCAGATACGCAGTATTTT. Protein product: CASSQETGGDSDTQYF.

The genes are TRBV7-2 and TRBJ2-5; tentatively, D is TRBD1 (5 bases). The CDR3 is made up of 16 amino acids. Trimming took 5 bases from V and 4 from J, leaving 20 bases between them. Per germline, CDR1 SGHTA and CDR2 FQGNSA. The CDR3 region has the DNA TGTGCCAGCAGCACTTACCAGGGTTTGACCGGAGAGACCCAGTACTTC. As protein: CASSTYQGLTGETQYF.

The gene calls are TRBV28 and TRBJ1-5, with D perhaps matching TRBD1 (5 bases). This CDR3 contains 14 residues. V shed 5 bases and J shed 7 bases, with 15 bases lying between them. Germline values: CDR1 MDHEN, CDR2 SYDVKM. CDR3 loop: CASSPLAGGQPQHF. In nucleotides, the CDR3 is TGTGCCAGCAGTCCACTCGCGGGGGGACAGCCCCAGCATTTT.

This chain uses TRBV3-1 (or the pseudogene TRBV3-2) with TRBJ2-3; 8 bases line up with TRBD2. The trim removed 6 bases at V and 1 base at J, leaving 6 bases unmatched. The CDR3 is 15 residues long. CDR1 LGHDT and CDR2 YNNKEL come from the germline V gene (reference sequence). The CDR3 sequence is CASRSAGGGTDTQYF. As DNA, the CDR3 is TGTGCCAGCAGGTCCGCCGGGGGGGGCACAGATACGCAGTATTTT.

CDR3 region: CASSNRDSYNSPLHF. The CDR3 DNA follows: TGTGCCAGCAGCAACCGGGACAGCTATAATTCACCCCTCCACTTT. The chain joins TRBV5-5 to TRBJ1-6, with TRBD1 matching 7 bases. The germline V gene has CDR1 SGHKS and CDR2 YYEKEE (reference sequence). V shed 4 bases, J shed 3 bases, and the junction held 4 bases outside the gene matches. This CDR3 comprises 15 residues.

The genes are TRBV18 and TRBJ1-4; 7 bases line up with TRBD1. V lost 4 bases to trimming and J lost 1 base; unmatched junction nucleotides: 6. The CDR3 extends over 16 amino acids. The germline V gene encodes CDR1 KGHSH and CDR2 LQKENI. The CDR3 sequence is CASSLHRGGTNEKLFF. DNA for the CDR3: TGTGCCAGCTCACTTCACAGGGGTGGAACTAATGAAAAACTGTTTTTT.

The V call is TRBV4-1, the J call TRBJ2-1; TRBD1 might be the D (7 bases). With 4 bases removed from V and 12 bases from J, the gap between germline ends came to 19 bases. The CDR3 contains 14 residues. Germline assignment: CDR1 MGHRA and CDR2 YSYEKL. CDR3 sequence: CASSPGGSDVRQFF. The CDR3 DNA reads TGCGCCAGCAGCCCAGGGGGGTCCGACGTTAGGCAGTTCTTC.

The chain recombines TRBV19 with TRBJ2-7; no definite D call. Trimming left V 1 base short and J 4 bases short, with 8 bases between. There are 13 residues in the CDR3. Germline CDR1 reads LNHDA; CDR2 reads SQIVND (reference sequence). The CDR3 here is CASSIGPTYEQYF. DNA for the CDR3: TGTGCCAGTAGTATAGGGCCGACTTACGAGCAGTACTTC.

This CDR3 reads CASSLAGDRSEELFF. The CDR3 coding sequence is TGCGCCAGCAGCTTGGCAGGGGACAGGAGTGAGGAGCTGTTTTTT. This chain connects TRBV5-1 to TRBJ2-2, with 8 bases aligning to TRBD1. CDR1 and CDR2 from the germline V gene are SGHRS and YFSETQ. Trimming took 0 bases from V and 10 from J; bases not matched to a gene: 8. The CDR3 spans 15 residues.

The chain has TRBV5-1 and TRBJ1-2; D perhaps matches TRBD1 (6 bases). This CDR3 region has 15 residues. The germline V and J ends were trimmed by 0 bases and 1 base, with 10 bases remaining between them. Germline values: CDR1 SGHRS, CDR2 YFSETQ. CDR3 in amino acids: CASSLGDTNNYGYTF. The CDR3 nucleotides read TGCGCCAGCAGCTTGGGGGACACGAATAACTATGGCTACACCTTC.

As DNA, the CDR3 is TGCAGCGAAACCTCACTAGCGGGGGGGCCCACAGATACGCAGTATTTT. Translating gives CSETSLAGGPTDTQYF. The chain has TRBV29-1 and TRBJ2-3, with 13 bases identical to TRBD2. CDR1 SQVTM and CDR2 ANQGSEA come from the germline V gene. V lost 7 bases to trimming and J lost 2 bases; unmatched junction nucleotides: 9. CDR3 length: 16 amino acids.

The chain combines TRBV19 with TRBJ1-5; D possibly corresponds to TRBD1 (5 bases). The CDR3 sequence is 15 residues long. Germline-derived CDR1 and CDR2 are LNHDA and SQIVND (reference sequence). Trimming removed 1 base from V and 4 bases from J, with 11 bases in between. CDR3 region: CASSIGGAENQPQHF. In nucleotides, the CDR3 is TGTGCCAGTAGTATAGGCGGGGCCGAGAATCAGCCCCAGCATTTT.

This clone was found a few times. The rearrangement joins TRBV6-6 to TRBJ1-1; 8 bases fit TRBD1. V was clipped by 0 bases and J by 8 bases; unmatched bases: 5. CDR3 length: 14 amino acids. Per germline, CDR1 MNHNY and CDR2 SVGAGI (reference sequence). CDR3 sequence (DNA): TGTGCCAGCAGTTACTCGGACAGGGTCGGAGAAGCTTTCTTT. Encoded protein: CASSYSDRVGEAFF.

The chain joins TRBV7-2 to TRBJ1-2; D possibly corresponds to TRBD1 (6 bases). This CDR3 is built from 15 residues. The germline V gene encodes CDR1 SGHTA and CDR2 FQGNSA. Trimming took 2 bases from V and 10 from J, leaving 20 bases between them. CDR3 amino acids: CASSLPQGTRQAYTF. The CDR3 DNA is TGTGCCAGCAGCTTACCTCAAGGGACACGGCAGGCCTACACCTTC.

J is TRBJ2-2 and V is TRBV5-1; D uncertain. With 6 bases removed from V and 7 bases from J, the gap between germline ends came to 13 bases. The germline V gene has CDR1 SGHRS and CDR2 YFSETQ. The CDR3 sequence is 13 residues long. CDR3 coding DNA: TGCGCCAGCACTTTGAGCGATGGCGGGGAGCTGTTTTTT. Translated, it gives CASTLSDGGELFF.

The CDR3: CASSLPGTGVSNEQFF. In DNA, the CDR3 is TGTGCCAGCAGCTTACCCGGGACAGGGGTTTCGAATGAGCAGTTCTTC. The chain couples TRBV7-9 to TRBJ2-1, with TRBD1 identical over 10 bases. V was pared by 2 bases and J by 7 bases, with 8 bases of the junction left unmatched. This CDR3 region has 16 residues. Germline V gene data show CDR1 as SEHNR and CDR2 as FQNEAQ (reference sequence).

This clone was observed a few times. The chain uses TRBV11-2 and TRBJ1-3, with TRBD1 matching 8 bases. This CDR3 is built from 17 residues. From germline, CDR1 is SGHAT and CDR2 FQNNGV. V lost 0 bases, J lost 4 bases, and 8 bases stayed unmatched. The CDR3 protein is CASSLEGAGGRGNTIYF. The CDR3, as DNA: TGTGCCAGCAGCTTAGAAGGGGCAGGGGGCCGAGGAAACACCATATATTTT.

The chain is built from TRBV25-1 and TRBJ2-1; 12 bases match TRBD2. With 0 bases clipped from V and 9 bases from J, the junction kept 9 bases outside the gene matches. The CDR3 contains 17 residues. Germline V gene data show CDR1 as MGHDK and CDR2 as SYGVNS. CDR3 amino acids: CASSEYRSSGGAAEQFF. The DNA of the CDR3 is TGTGCCAGCAGTGAATATCGGTCTAGCGGGGGGGCCGCTGAGCAGTTCTTC. Filled out from reference TRBV25-1 and TRBJ2-1, the complete variable domain reads EADIYQTPRYLVIGTGKKITLECSQTMGHDKMYWYQQDPGMELHLIHYSYGVNSTEKGDLSSESTVSRIRTEHFPLTLESARPSHTSQYLCASSEYRSSGGAAEQFFGPGTRLTVL.

The J gene is TRBJ1-2, the V gene TRBV7-2, with D perhaps TRBD1 (6 bases). From germline, CDR1 is SGHTA and CDR2 FQGNSA. The CDR3 length is 14 residues. V was shortened by 3 bases and J by 6 bases, with 14 bases between the two germline ends. CDR3 region: CASSFRTAWDGYTF. In DNA form, the CDR3 reads TGTGCCAGCAGCTTCAGGACAGCCTGGGATGGCTACACCTTC.

This chain links TRBV2 with TRBJ1-6; TRBD1 agrees at 8 bases. The germline V gene has CDR1 SNHLY and CDR2 FYNNEI. The CDR3 runs to 14 residues. The ends lost 6 bases at V and 5 bases at J; junction bases unmatched: 3. CDR3 region: CASRGQGDNSPLHF. CDR3 nucleotides: TGTGCCAGCAGAGGACAGGGAGATAATTCACCCCTCCACTTT.

The chain combines TRBV18 with TRBJ2-1, with D hard to call. CDR1 and CDR2 (germline): KGHSH, LQKENI. The CDR3 consists of 14 residues. V was cut by 4 bases and J by 4 bases, with 11 bases left in between. The CDR3 is CASSHITSYNEQFF. The CDR3 coding sequence is TGTGCCAGCTCACATATCACAAGTTACAATGAGCAGTTCTTC.

The CDR3 reads CASSQAGGQGNQPQHF. The DNA for the CDR3 is TGCGCCAGCAGCCAAGCAGGGGGTCAGGGCAATCAGCCCCAGCATTTT. J is TRBJ1-5 and V is TRBV4-1, with 7 bases matching TRBD1. The V gene's germline CDR1 is MGHRA and CDR2 YSYEKL. V trimming: 1 base; J trimming: 2 bases; junction bases outside the gene matches: 5. The CDR3 sequence is 16 residues long.

The V call is TRBV6-5, the J call TRBJ2-7; a possible D gene is TRBD1 (6 bases). CDR1 and CDR2 (germline): MNHEY, SVGAGI. There are 15 residues in the CDR3. V was pared by 6 bases and J by 3 bases, with 18 bases between. DNA for the CDR3: TGTGCCAGCAGCGCCCTCACAGGGAGCGGCTACGAGCAGTACTTC. Translation gives CASSALTGSGYEQYF.

This rearrangement joins TRBV5-1 to TRBJ1-1, with no clear D. V lost 0 bases, J lost 1 base, and 13 bases lay in between. The CDR3 sequence is 16 residues long. Germline V gene sequence: CDR1 SGHRS, CDR2 YFSETQ. CDR3 loop: CASSLASPLGNTEAFF. Written as DNA, the CDR3 is TGCGCCAGCAGCTTGGCATCCCCACTAGGGAACACTGAAGCTTTCTTT. Using reference TRBV5-1 and TRBJ1-1 for the parts outside the CDR3, the full variable domain is KAGVTQTPRYLIKTRGQQVTLSCSPISGHRSVSWYQQTPGQGLQFLFEYFSETQRNKGNFPGRFSGRQFSNSRSEMNVSTLELGDSALYLCASSLASPLGNTEAFFGQGTRLTVV.

A single count supports this clone. The chain employs TRBV5-1 and TRBJ1-1; TRBD1 matches at 9 bases. V shed 7 bases, J shed 1 base, and the junction held 11 bases outside the gene matches. The germline CDR1 and CDR2 sequences are SGHRS and YFSETQ. The CDR3 has 16 amino acids. Here the CDR3 DNA reads TGCGCCAGCGCTAAACTGGGACAGGGATCGAACACTGAAGCTTTCTTT. Its translation: CASAKLGQGSNTEAFF.

The rearrangement uses TRBV29-1 and TRBJ1-4; D possibly corresponds to TRBD1 (6 bases). CDR1 SQVTM and CDR2 ANQGSEA come from the germline V gene. The CDR3 extends over 13 amino acids. The germline V and J ends were trimmed by 4 bases and 7 bases, with 13 bases remaining between them. The CDR3 bases are TGCAGCGTTGTGGGGGCATGGGGTGAAAAACTGTTTTTT. This codes for CSVVGAWGEKLFF.